The rows below give T cell receptor beta chains drawn from one sample of a study of shared clonotypes between healthy human individuals. Measured with immunoSEQ multiplex PCR; TCRdb has only the in-frame clones, and not every one. The table lists 2 million to 2.5 million clones, approximately 96% of them singletons. Sample: naive CD4+ T cells sorted from blood. The source is a man younger than 35 in good health. CDR3s include the opening cysteine and the closing phenylalanine or tryptophan. D genes are given only for firm matches. Clone size is not always given. Where it is, it says once, few, many or a class for expanded clones.

j_gene: TRBJ2-5
d_gene: NA
abundance: once
v_gene: TRBV18
CDR3aa: CASSPSAQETQYF
CDR3nt: TGTGCCAGCTCACCATCGGCTCAAGAGACCCAGTACTTC

j_gene: TRBJ1-6
d_gene: TRBD1
abundance: NA
v_gene: TRBV11-2
CDR3aa: CASSSGQELGPLHF
CDR3nt: TGTGCCAGCAGCTCCGGACAGGAACTTGGGCCCCTCCACTTT

j_gene: TRBJ2-5
d_gene: TRBD1
abundance: once
v_gene: TRBV29-1
CDR3aa: CSVEAPGQGRKETQYF
CDR3nt: TGCAGCGTTGAAGCCCCGGGACAGGGAAGAAAAGAGACCCAGTACTTC

j_gene: TRBJ2-7
d_gene: NA
abundance: NA
v_gene: TRBV6-1
CDR3aa: CASSLNAEPHYEQYF
CDR3nt: TGTGCCAGCAGTTTAAACGCTGAGCCCCACTACGAGCAGTACTTC

j_gene: TRBJ1-6
d_gene: NA
abundance: NA
v_gene: TRBV6-1
CDR3aa: CASTRGRVDSPLHF
CDR3nt: TGTGCCAGCACGAGGGGCAGGGTTGATTCACCCCTCCACTTT

j_gene: TRBJ2-7
d_gene: NA
abundance: NA
v_gene: TRBV5-8
CDR3aa: CASSYRAYEQYF
CDR3nt: TGTGCCAGCAGCTACAGGGCCTACGAGCAGTACTTC

j_gene: TRBJ2-7
d_gene: NA
abundance: NA
v_gene: TRBV29-1
CDR3aa: CSVLGELYEQYF
CDR3nt: TGCAGCGTCCTGGGGGAGCTCTACGAGCAGTACTTC

j_gene: TRBJ2-7
d_gene: NA
abundance: NA
v_gene: TRBV7-9
CDR3aa: CASSLTPGLQYF
CDR3nt: TGTGCCAGCAGTTTAACCCCGGGACTCCAATACTTC

j_gene: TRBJ2-7
d_gene: NA
abundance: NA
v_gene: TRBV2
CDR3aa: CASSEDGSYEQYF
CDR3nt: TGTGCCAGCAGTGAAGACGGATCCTACGAGCAGTACTTC

j_gene: TRBJ1-1
d_gene: NA
abundance: NA
v_gene: TRBV28
CDR3aa: CASSPRHGLEAFF
CDR3nt: TGTGCCAGCAGTCCCCGACACGGTCTTGAAGCTTTCTTT

j_gene: TRBJ2-7
d_gene: TRBD2
abundance: once
v_gene: TRBV4-1
CDR3aa: CASSQGLAFSLPTYEQYF
CDR3nt: TGCGCCAGCAGCCAAGGACTAGCATTTTCTCTACCAACCTACGAGCAGTACTTC

j_gene: TRBJ2-2
d_gene: NA
abundance: NA
v_gene: TRBV2
CDR3aa: CASSGPGKNTGELFF
CDR3nt: TGTGCCAGCAGTGGGCCGGGAAAGAACACCGGGGAGCTGTTTTTT

j_gene: TRBJ2-1
d_gene: TRBD2
abundance: NA
v_gene: TRBV5-4
CDR3aa: CASSPGGAGGEINEQFF
CDR3nt: TGTGCCAGCAGCCCCGGGGGGGCGGGAGGAGAGATCAATGAGCAGTTCTTC

j_gene: TRBJ2-7
d_gene: NA
abundance: NA
v_gene: TRBV20-1
CDR3aa: CSAASQYF
CDR3nt: TGCAGTGCAGCCTCTCAGTACTTC

j_gene: TRBJ1-1
d_gene: NA
abundance: once
v_gene: TRBV27
CDR3aa: CASSLSTGNTEAFF
CDR3nt: TGTGCCAGCAGTTTATCGACGGGGAACACTGAAGCTTTCTTT

j_gene: TRBJ2-3
d_gene: NA
abundance: NA
v_gene: TRBV7-2
CDR3aa: CASSPKPPIDTQYF
CDR3nt: TGTGCCAGCAGCCCCAAACCCCCGATTGATACGCAGTATTTT

j_gene: TRBJ2-1
d_gene: TRBD2
abundance: once
v_gene: TRBV10-2
CDR3aa: CASNSGLAGNNEQFF
CDR3nt: TGCGCCAGTAACTCCGGACTAGCGGGCAACAATGAGCAGTTCTTC

j_gene: TRBJ2-3
d_gene: NA
abundance: NA
v_gene: TRBV6-1
CDR3aa: CASSVERYDTQYF
CDR3nt: TGTGCCAGCAGTGTTGAGAGGTACGATACGCAGTATTTT

j_gene: TRBJ2-3
d_gene: NA
abundance: NA
v_gene: TRBV7-2
CDR3aa: CASSLRRPNTDTQYF
CDR3nt: TGTGCCAGCAGCTTGAGGAGGCCCAACACAGATACGCAGTATTTT

j_gene: TRBJ1-3
d_gene: NA
abundance: NA
v_gene: TRBV19
CDR3aa: CASSIVDAQYF
CDR3nt: TGTGCCAGTAGTATAGTGGACGCCCAATATTTT

j_gene: TRBJ1-6
d_gene: NA
abundance: once
v_gene: TRBV23-1
CDR3aa: CASSPPQGDNSPLHF
CDR3nt: TGCGCCAGCAGTCCCCCCCAGGGAGATAATTCACCCCTCCACTTT

j_gene: TRBJ1-4
d_gene: TRBD1
abundance: NA
v_gene: TRBV5-4
CDR3aa: CASTDRGNEKLFF
CDR3nt: TGTGCCAGCACCGACAGGGGGAATGAAAAACTGTTTTTT

j_gene: TRBJ1-6
d_gene: NA
abundance: NA
v_gene: TRBV28
CDR3aa: CATADSNNYNSPLHF
CDR3nt: TGTGCCACTGCCGACAGTAACAACTATAATTCACCCCTCCACTTT

j_gene: TRBJ2-3
d_gene: TRBD2
abundance: NA
v_gene: TRBV19
CDR3aa: CASSSGLAGVAIDTQYF
CDR3nt: TGTGCCAGTAGCTCGGGACTAGCGGGAGTTGCTATAGATACGCAGTATTTT

j_gene: TRBJ1-5
d_gene: NA
abundance: NA
v_gene: TRBV5-6
CDR3aa: CASSFRQGGNQPQHF
CDR3nt: TGTGCCAGCAGCTTCCGCCAGGGAGGGAATCAGCCCCAGCATTTT

j_gene: TRBJ2-2
d_gene: NA
abundance: NA
v_gene: TRBV4-1
CDR3aa: CASSQDPQTVAGELFF
CDR3nt: TGCGCCAGCAGCCAAGACCCCCAGACAGTGGCCGGGGAGCTGTTTTTT

j_gene: TRBJ2-7
d_gene: TRBD2
abundance: NA
v_gene: TRBV12-5
CDR3aa: CASGLGLAGGAQYF
CDR3nt: TGTGCTAGTGGTTTGGGACTAGCGGGAGGGGCGCAGTACTTC

j_gene: TRBJ1-4
d_gene: TRBD1
abundance: NA
v_gene: TRBV9
CDR3aa: CASSAYRGQGEKLFF
CDR3nt: TGTGCCAGCAGCGCTTACAGGGGGCAGGGCGAAAAACTGTTTTTT

j_gene: TRBJ2-7
d_gene: NA
abundance: NA
v_gene: TRBV7-3
CDR3aa: CASSLEALSEQYF
CDR3nt: TGTGCCAGCAGCTTAGAGGCCCTCTCCGAGCAGTACTTC

j_gene: TRBJ1-1
d_gene: NA
abundance: NA
v_gene: TRBV6-1
CDR3aa: CASSAAGTERNTEAFF
CDR3nt: TGTGCCAGCAGTGCGGCCGGGACCGAGAGGAACACTGAAGCTTTCTTT

j_gene: TRBJ1-4
d_gene: TRBD1
abundance: NA
v_gene: TRBV18
CDR3aa: CASSPTGQGNEKLFF
CDR3nt: TGTGCCAGCTCACCAACTGGACAGGGTAATGAAAAACTGTTTTTT

j_gene: TRBJ2-2
d_gene: NA
abundance: NA
v_gene: TRBV30
CDR3aa: CAILRVGELFF
CDR3nt: TGTGCTATCCTCCGGGTCGGGGAGCTGTTTTTT

j_gene: TRBJ2-5
d_gene: NA
abundance: NA
v_gene: TRBV28
CDR3aa: CASSFGRIQETQYF
CDR3nt: TGTGCCAGCAGTTTCGGGCGGATACAAGAGACCCAGTACTTC

j_gene: TRBJ2-1
d_gene: NA
abundance: NA
v_gene: TRBV2
CDR3aa: CASSGVAGNEQFF
CDR3nt: TGTGCCAGCAGTGGTGTGGCGGGGAATGAGCAGTTCTTC

j_gene: TRBJ2-1
d_gene: NA
abundance: NA
v_gene: TRBV6-6
CDR3aa: CASSYSTGAYNEQFF
CDR3nt: TGTGCCAGCAGTTACTCGACGGGAGCATACAATGAGCAGTTCTTC

j_gene: TRBJ2-7
d_gene: NA
abundance: NA
v_gene: TRBV7-3
CDR3aa: CASSLGGTEQYF
CDR3nt: TGTGCCAGCAGCTTGGGGGGTACCGAGCAGTACTTC